The clone carrying this TCR beta chain was detected only a few times. Its cognate antigen is unknown. These data are taken from a study of beta chain features in type 1 diabetes. General observations from the study: Individuals with type 1 diabetes displayed fewer insertions and more deletions at VDJ junctions. Across all four CD4+ subsets, people with type 1 diabetes showed modestly shorter TCRB CDR3s. PCR may have favored shorter templates equally in patients and controls.

The V gene lost 1 base and the J gene lost 2 bases, with 8 bases spanning the gap. This CDR3 contains 14 residues. Germline CDR1 and CDR2: SGHAT and FQNNGV. The entirety of the isolated RNA underwent reverse transcription, so expressed TCRB transcripts were sequenced. The assay was immunoSEQ multiplex PCR, and TCRdb's table has in-frame clones only and misses some. The sample holds hundreds of thousands of clones, more than 12% seen once. Each donor gave one heparinised blood draw averaging around 120 mL. It was via CD45RO/CCR7/CD25/CD127/CD95/CD27 that CD4+ naive, central memory, regulatory and stem cell-like memory cells were sorted.

What was sequenced was naive CD4+ T cells from blood. The rearrangement uses TRBV11-2 and TRBJ1-1; D not certain. The receptor was derived from a young man with type 1 diabetes. The CDR3 sequence: CASSLGRGNTEAFF. The CDR3, as DNA: TGTGCCAGCAGCTTAGGAAGAGGAAACACTGAAGCTTTCTTT.